The 6 T cell receptor beta chains listed next were all sequenced from one sample in a study of blood T cell repertoires in COVID-19. Profiling relied on immunoSEQ multiplex PCR, and the TCRdb table lists in-frame clones only, not all of them. The table lists about 82,000 clones, 74% of them singletons. Sequencing was carried out using peripheral blood. Receptors originate from a human donor with acute or convalescent COVID-19. The donor label of this sample is uncertain.

Written as DNA, the CDR3 is TGTGCCAGCAGCCAGTCAGGGTTCCAAGAGACCCAGTACTTC. This encodes CASSQSGFQETQYF. The chain joins TRBV4-2 to TRBJ2-5; a possible D gene is TRBD1 (5 bases). This CDR3 is built from 14 residues. In germline, CDR1 is LGHNA, CDR2 YNFKEQ. With 3 bases removed from V and 1 base from J, the gap between germline ends came to 9 bases.

Points on this clone: The sample has other DNA sequences that encode this CDR3 too. The V and J genes are TRBV28 and TRBJ1-5; D unclear. The CDR3 covers 14 residues. Trimming took off 3 bases at V and 2 bases at J, with 8 bases between the two ends. Germline V gene sequence: CDR1 MDHEN, CDR2 SYDVKM. As DNA, the CDR3 is TGTGCCAGCAGTTTCGAACAACGCAATCAGCCCCAGCATTTT. It specifies CASSFEQRNQPQHF.

This clone was detected only a few times. The rearrangement links TRBV19 to TRBJ1-2; TRBD1 matches at 7 bases. This CDR3 has 14 amino acids. Unmatched junction bases numbered 5, after V lost 5 bases and J lost 2 bases. The germline V gene has CDR1 LNHDA and CDR2 SQIVND (reference sequence). CDR3 sequence reads: CASSAGQYNYGYTF. For the CDR3, the DNA is TGTGCCAGTAGTGCGGGACAGTACAACTATGGCTACACCTTC.

The chain uses TRBV18 and TRBJ2-3; perhaps TRBD2 as D (5 bases). This CDR3 region has 12 residues. V lost 6 bases to trimming and J lost 11 bases, with 15 bases between them. CDR1 is KGHSH, CDR2 LQKENI, per germline. CDR3: CASSLPQRVQYF. In DNA, the CDR3 is TGTGCCAGCTCTCTGCCTCAGAGGGTGCAGTATTTT.

The table lists this clone with a few counts. Written as DNA, the CDR3 is TGCGCCAGCAGCTTGGCCCCAGCGGGGGTTTTCAATGAGCAGTTCTTC. It translates to CASSLAPAGVFNEQFF. The chain uses TRBV5-1 and TRBJ2-1; 8 bases are shared with TRBD2. After removal of 0 bases from V and 6 bases from J, the junction contained 8 bases not matched to a gene. The length of the CDR3 is 16 residues. Germline assignment: CDR1 SGHRS and CDR2 YFSETQ.

The genes are TRBV11-1 and TRBJ2-7; tentative D call: TRBD2 (8 bases). This CDR3 comprises 15 residues. Germline-derived CDR1 and CDR2 are SGHAT and FQDESV (reference sequence). Trimming cost V 5 bases and J 3 bases, with 17 bases left between them. DNA for the CDR3: TGTGCCAGCAGCACCGGGGGGGACAGTTTCTACGAGCAGTACTTC. This translates into CASSTGGDSFYEQYF.